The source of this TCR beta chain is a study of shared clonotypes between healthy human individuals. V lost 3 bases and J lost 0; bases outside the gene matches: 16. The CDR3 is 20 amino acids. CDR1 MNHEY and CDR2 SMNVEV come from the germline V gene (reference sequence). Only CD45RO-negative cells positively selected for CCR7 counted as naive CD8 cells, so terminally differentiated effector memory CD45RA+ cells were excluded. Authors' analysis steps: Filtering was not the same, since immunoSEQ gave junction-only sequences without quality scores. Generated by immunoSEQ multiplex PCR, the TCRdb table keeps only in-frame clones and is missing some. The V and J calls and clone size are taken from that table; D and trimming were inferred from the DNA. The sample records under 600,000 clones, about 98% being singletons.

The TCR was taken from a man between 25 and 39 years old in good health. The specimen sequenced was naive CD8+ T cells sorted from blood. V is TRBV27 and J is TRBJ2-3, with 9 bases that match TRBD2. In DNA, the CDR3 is TGTGCCAGCAGTTTCCTAGCGGGATGGGGCGCCCGATCTAGCACAGATACGCAGTATTTT. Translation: CASSFLAGWGARSSTDTQYF.